This T cell receptor beta chain derives from a study of shared clonotypes between healthy human individuals (dated by TCRdb to the early 2020s). The study in broad terms: The cohort comprised a couple of women and a few men aged 18 to 49 years. For each donor, CD4 naive and CD4 memory were each run on three plates, CD8 naive on two plates, and CD8 memory on one plate. To estimate repertoire size and how much clonotype sharing occurs between individuals, the study deeply sequenced the blood TCR repertoires of 4 to 6 healthy adults. Different laboratories and diverse techniques were used to prepare libraries and sequence TCR repertoires, to increase sequencing depth and limit assay-specific biases. Per donor, leukapheresis produced somewhere between about 0.9 and 9 billion PBMCs. What the study reported, not specific to this receptor: Approximately 5% of naive CD4, 3.5% of naive CD8, roughly 2.4% of memory CD4, and around 0.4% of memory CD8 clonotypes were shared across several donors. Naive subsets generally had larger estimated clonotype richness than memory subsets. Based on pairwise subsampling, the degree of clonotype sharing among donors was expected to be affected by sequencing depth. Compared with non-shared clonotypes, clonotypes shared by all four sorted-subset donors had higher generation probabilities. The small number of donors limited the genetic and exposure-history diversity represented. Rarefaction of sorted-subset datasets indicated incomplete sequencing despite the large sequencing depth. Sampling was restricted to blood, and TCR repertoires in tissue are likely to differ from TCR repertoires in blood.

CD8 naive samples were obtained by positive selection for CCR7 among CD45RO-negative cells, yielding a CD45RA+CCR7+ population from which TemRA cells were excluded. Donors were healthy HIV-negative adults with no recently reported acute infections or vaccinations. All donors were Caucasian adults living in Nashville, Tennessee, USA. After blood collection by leukapheresis, PBMCs were isolated using Ficoll-Histopaque density gradient centrifugation and then cryopreserved in the vapor phase of liquid nitrogen. Analytical flow cytometry was used to check the purity and quantity of each magnetically sorted T cell population. Genomic DNA was isolated from every sorted fraction and measured by UV absorbance on a Nanodrop 2000c. From a lookup of the germline V gene, CDR1 and CDR2 are SGHDN and FVKESK. The CDR3 holds 13 amino acids from the cysteine to the phenylalanine. Only the CDR3 DNA is retained, 39 bases long and in frame from the first base. Between the V and J ends, shortened by 4 bases and 7 bases respectively, the junction contains 14 bases.

As for this clone: Its antigen remains unidentified. Base qualities were left out, and no much larger clone turns up one base away.

TCR CDR3 regions were amplified from genomic DNA by multiplex PCR using the deep immunoSEQ assay. For each cell subset, the extracted genomic DNA was distributed evenly across all wells of several immunoSEQ 96-well plates, and each plate served as one replicate. For sorted subsets, around 200 ng genomic DNA, equal to some 30,000 T cell genomes, was loaded into each replicate PCR. Purified libraries were quantified with a Qubit 3.0 fluorometer, sized on a Bioanalyzer 2100, and re-quantified with the KAPA Library Quantification kit. Each immunoSEQ 96-well plate was sequenced on its own single-read 150-cycle Illumina NextSeq 550 flow cell. As for the authors' bioinformatics: The immunoSEQ output contained only junctional sequences without quality scores, so filtering could not match that applied to full-length reads. To assign V/J genes and CDR3, sequences were annotated against IMGT germline references using PyIR, a Python wrapper for IgBLAST v1.9. Any read was removed if the V/J assignment was weak (E-value above 1e-6), the CDR3 was missing, or the read contained stop codons, out-of-frame junctions, or ambiguous translated residues. V3J clonotypes were defined as sequences sharing the same inferred V gene, J gene, and CDR3 amino acid sequence. Percentage overlap between repertoires was computed as shared unique clonotypes divided by the size of the smaller repertoire. Three approaches were used to assess repertoire richness: RTK rarefaction, the Chao1 estimator, and Recon v2.1 estimates of unobserved clonotypes. For all TCRbeta clonotypes obtained by the gDNA method from a few donors, generation probabilities were computed with OLGA. Drawn from immuneACCESS, this table holds only the in-frame rearrangements with V and J called that TCRdb kept. Clones are partly lost; checked studies trace under half to an unresolved V gene and leave the rest unexplained. The D gene and trimming were derived from the DNA, and the V and J assignments and clone size from that table. For this sample there are 1.5 million to 2.5 million clones; approximately 94% appear just once. The ten top clones hold around 1.2% of the sample.

The receptor's source is a man between 18 and 35 years old in good health. The chain uses TRBV14 and TRBJ2-7, with the D gene not clear enough to name. The material sequenced was naive CD8+ T cells sorted from blood. The intended sense of this specimen's cell subset or site label: CD45RA+CCR7+. For the CDR3, the sequence is CASSLTGLSEQYF. The sequence in DNA is TGTGCCAGCAGCCTTACCGGGCTGTCGGAGCAGTACTTC. Joined to the reference TRBV14 and TRBJ2-7 proteins, this CDR3 gives the full variable domain: EAGVTQFPSHSVIEKGQTVTLRCDPISGHDNLYWYRRVMGKEIKFLLHFVKESKQDESGMPNNRFLAERTGGTYSTLKVQPAELEDSGVYFCASSLTGLSEQYFGPGTRLTVT.